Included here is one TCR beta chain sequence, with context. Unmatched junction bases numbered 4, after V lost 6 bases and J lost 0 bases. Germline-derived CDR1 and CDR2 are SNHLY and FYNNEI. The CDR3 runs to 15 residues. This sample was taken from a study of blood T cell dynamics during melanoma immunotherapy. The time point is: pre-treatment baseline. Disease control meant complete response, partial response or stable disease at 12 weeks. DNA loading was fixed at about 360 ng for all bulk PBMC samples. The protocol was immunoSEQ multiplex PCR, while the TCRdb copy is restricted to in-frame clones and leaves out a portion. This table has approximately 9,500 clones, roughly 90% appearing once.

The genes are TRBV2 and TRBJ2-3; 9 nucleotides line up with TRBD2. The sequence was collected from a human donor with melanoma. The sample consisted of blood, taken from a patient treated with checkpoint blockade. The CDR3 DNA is TGTGCCAGCAGGGGACTAGCACCCAGCACAGATACGCAGTATTTT. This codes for CASRGLAPSTDTQYF.